This section outlines one T cell receptor (beta chain) sequence together with its context. Its cognate antigen is unknown. This record belongs to a study of T-cell memory formation after mild COVID-19. Overall study results and limits: Contracting CD8+ clones were enriched in EMRA, CD4+ mainly in CM and EM.

One entry per CDR3 protein, called by TCRdb with MiXCR from the 5' RACE reads. The sample has about 140,000 distinct CDR3 sequences, around 15% seen once. V gave up 4 bases and J gave up 1 base, with 11 bases separating them. The CDR3 extends over 14 amino acids. CDR1 is LGHNA, CDR2 YSLEER, per germline. This TCR came from an adult woman who had mild COVID-19 (a few samples of this study predate the infection). Cell type and time point are not known. The sample consisted of PBMCs or a T cell subset sorted from them (not recorded which). This rearrangement joins TRBV4-3 to TRBJ2-7; the D gene is possibly TRBD2 (7 bases). For the CDR3, the DNA is TGCGCCAGCAGCCCGGGGGGCGGTTCCTACGAGCAGTACTTC. The encoded protein is CASSPGGGSYEQYF.